This T cell receptor beta chain was observed in a study of early T cells in non-severe SARS-CoV-2 infection. Turning to the study itself: Bulk RNA isolated from unsorted whole blood underwent sequencing; chains were not paired. Study results and caveats: In VDJdb matching, anti-spike CD8 responses were favored while private and CD4 specificities went missing.

Germline CDR1 GTSNPN, CDR2 SVGIG (reference sequence). Trimming took off 8 bases at V and 0 bases at J, with 13 bases between the two ends. This CDR3 is built from 13 residues. Attached unique molecular identifiers marked individual cDNA molecules. TCRdb reprocessed the 5' RACE reads with MiXCR, giving one entry per CDR3 protein. The sample lists fewer than 50,000 distinct CDR3 sequences; almost 7.5% were seen once. To note about this clonotype: Its target is unknown.

The TCR comes from an adult who was a healthcare worker with PCR-confirmed SARS-CoV-2 infection or an uninfected control (not recorded which). Sample: whole blood. This chain connects TRBV30 to TRBJ1-2; D is undetermined. For the CDR3, the DNA is TGTGCCCAGAGGCGGGGATCTAACTATGGCTACACCTTC. This codes for CAQRRGSNYGYTF.